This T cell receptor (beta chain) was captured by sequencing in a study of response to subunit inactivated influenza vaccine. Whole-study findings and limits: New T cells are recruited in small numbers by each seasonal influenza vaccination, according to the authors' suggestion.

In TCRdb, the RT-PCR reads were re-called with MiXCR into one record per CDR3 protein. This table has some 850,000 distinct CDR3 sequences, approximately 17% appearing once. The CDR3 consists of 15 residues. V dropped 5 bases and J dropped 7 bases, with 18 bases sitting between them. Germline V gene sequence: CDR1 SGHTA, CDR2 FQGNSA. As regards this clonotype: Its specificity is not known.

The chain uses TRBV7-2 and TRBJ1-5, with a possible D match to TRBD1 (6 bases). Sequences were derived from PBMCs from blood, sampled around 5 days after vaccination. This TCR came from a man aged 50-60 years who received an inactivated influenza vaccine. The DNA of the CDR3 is TGTGCCAGCAGCCCCGCGAGGGGGTTGGGGCAGCCCCAGCATTTT. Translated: CASSPARGLGQPQHF.